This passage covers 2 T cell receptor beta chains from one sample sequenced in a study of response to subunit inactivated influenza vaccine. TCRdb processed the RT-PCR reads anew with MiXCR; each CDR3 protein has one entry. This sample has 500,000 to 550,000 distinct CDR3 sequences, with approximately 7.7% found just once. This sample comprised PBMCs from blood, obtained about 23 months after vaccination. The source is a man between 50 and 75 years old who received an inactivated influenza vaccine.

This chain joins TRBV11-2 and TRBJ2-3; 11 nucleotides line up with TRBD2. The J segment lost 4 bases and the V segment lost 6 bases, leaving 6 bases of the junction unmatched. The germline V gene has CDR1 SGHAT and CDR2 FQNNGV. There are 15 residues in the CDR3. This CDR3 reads CASRRSGGGADTQYF. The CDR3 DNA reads TGTGCCAGCAGACGTAGCGGGGGGGGCGCAGATACGCAGTATTTT.

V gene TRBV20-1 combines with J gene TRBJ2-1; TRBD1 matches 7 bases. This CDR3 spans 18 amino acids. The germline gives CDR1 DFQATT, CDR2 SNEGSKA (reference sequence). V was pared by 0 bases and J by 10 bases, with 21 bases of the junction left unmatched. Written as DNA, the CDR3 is TGCAGTGCTAGAGACCTAGATTGGCCCCGCGCAGGGGGATACGAGCAGTTCTTC. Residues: CSARDLDWPRAGGYEQFF.